Following are 8 T cell receptor beta chains from one sample sequenced in a study of T cells after yellow fever vaccination. Each CDR3 protein is one row after TCRdb ran MiXCR on the 5' RACE reads. This sample has approximately 330,000 distinct CDR3 sequences; approximately 13% occur once, and the top ten carry 3.2%. Sequences were derived from CD4+ T cells sorted from PBMCs, sampled 15 days after the yellow fever booster vaccination. The source is a man aged 18 to 29 who received the YFV17D yellow fever vaccine.

The V gene is TRBV7-2, the J gene TRBJ2-3; the D gene is possibly TRBD1 (6 bases). V lost 7 bases and J 3 bases, leaving 17 bases between the germline ends. This CDR3 is built from 15 residues. Germline values: CDR1 SGHTA, CDR2 FQGNSA. The CDR3 coding sequence is TGTGCCAGCACCTTGACAGGTCTTGGGACAGATACGCAGTATTTT. Encoded protein: CASTLTGLGTDTQYF.

This clonotype appeared a few times. The chain uses TRBV12-3 or TRBV12-4 and TRBJ1-5; no clear D. CDR3 length: 12 residues. The V and J ends lost 0 bases and 9 bases respectively, with 6 bases between them. The CDR3 loop is CASSLAVRPQHF. Written as DNA, the CDR3 is TGTGCCAGCAGTTTAGCGGTGCGGCCCCAGCATTTT.

This clonotype was picked up a small number of times. V usage is TRBV7-9 and J usage is TRBJ1-2; D is uncertain. V dropped 3 bases and J dropped 8 bases, with 13 bases sitting between them. Germline CDR1 reads SEHNR; CDR2 reads FQNEAQ (reference sequence). The CDR3 spans 13 residues. The CDR3 DNA follows: TGTGCCAGCAGCTTGGAAGATTCGGGCGGCTACACCTTC. The encoded protein is CASSLEDSGGYTF. The full variable domain, in which reference TRBV7-9 and TRBJ1-2 provide the parts outside the CDR3, is DTGVSQNPRHKITKRGQNVTFRCDPISEHNRLYWYRQTLGQGPEFLTYFQNEAQLEKSRLLSDRFSAERPKGSFSTLEIQRTEQGDSAMYLCASSLEDSGGYTFGSGTRLTVV.

This clonotype was counted between two and nine times. V gene TRBV4-1 combines with J gene TRBJ2-2, with 8 bases identical to TRBD2. The junction had 4 bases not matched to a gene; V was cut back by 1 base and J by 0 bases. The germline V gene has CDR1 MGHRA and CDR2 YSYEKL. This CDR3 has 17 amino acids. CDR3 DNA sequence: TGCGCCAGCAGCCAAGCGAGCGGGGGCTCGAACACCGGGGAGCTGTTTTTT. Residues: CASSQASGGSNTGELFF.

The chain combines TRBV7-3 with TRBJ2-3; D is unclear. Trimming left V 2 bases short and J 1 base short, with 7 bases between. From germline, CDR1 is SGHTA and CDR2 FQGTGA. The CDR3 totals 14 residues. The CDR3 DNA follows: TGTGCCAGCAGCTTAGGCGTGGGCACAGATACGCAGTATTTT. The encoded protein is CASSLGVGTDTQYF.

The table lists this clonotype with many counts. The chain couples TRBV7-2 to TRBJ2-1, with 9 positions matching TRBD2. The CDR3 is 15 amino acids. The ends lost 11 bases at V and 8 bases at J; junction bases unmatched: 16. Germline V gene data show CDR1 as SGHTA and CDR2 as FQGNSA. In nucleotides, the CDR3 is TGTGCCTCCAAGGATCTAGCGGGGAGCTCTTATGAGCAGTTCTTC. Translation gives CASKDLAGSSYEQFF. Full variable domain (rest looked up from reference TRBV7-2 and TRBJ2-1): GAGVSQSPSNKVTEKGKDVELRCDPISGHTALYWYRQSLGQGLEFLIYFQGNSAPDKSGLPSDRFSAERTGGSVSTLTIQRTQQEDSAVYLCASKDLAGSSYEQFFGPGTRLTVL.

The rearrangement uses TRBV24-1 and TRBJ2-2; no definite D call. This CDR3 is built from 14 residues. Germline lookup yields CDR1 KGHDR and CDR2 SFDVKD. V lost 4 bases and J lost 8, with 13 bases in between. In nucleotides, the CDR3 is TGTGCCACCAGTGACCTGGACCCGGGTGGGGAGCTGTTTTTT. It specifies CATSDLDPGGELFF.

V is TRBV6-6 and J is TRBJ2-2, with D tentatively TRBD1 or TRBD2 (6 bases each). V lost 0 bases and J lost 3, with 11 bases in between. CDR3 length: 16 residues. Germline V gene sequence: CDR1 MNHNY, CDR2 SVGAGI (reference sequence). The CDR3 DNA is TGTGCCAGCAGTTACTCGAGTAGGGGGGACACCGGGGAGCTGTTTTTT. Translating it yields CASSYSSRGDTGELFF.